The clone carrying this TCR beta chain has more than one count but fewer than ten. Its antigen is not identified. This sample was included in a study of T-cell reconstitution after alpha-beta-depleted transplantation in children. Germline-derived CDR1 and CDR2 are SNHLY and FYNNEI. The CDR3 runs 15 residues. Trimming shortened V by 1 base and J by 2 bases, and 10 bases separated the two germline ends. Unique molecular identifiers tagged the TCRbeta library. TCRdb itself ran the PCR reads through MiXCR, one entry per CDR3 protein. This sample has some 600,000 distinct CDR3 sequences, with around 13% found just once. Study outcomes and limitations: Expanded graft clones, several hundred of them, were reportedly the source of alpha-beta T cells about two months after transplant.

This sequence joins TRBV2 and TRBJ2-3; a possible D gene is TRBD2 (5 bases). The receptor was derived from a male patient younger than 18 who had a stem cell transplant for acute myeloid leukemia, so the T cells may come from the graft donor. Sample: PBMCs, mostly from graft donor cells, taken 360 days after TCRalphabeta/CD19-depleted stem cell transplant. In DNA form, the CDR3 reads TGTGCCAGCAGTGAAGTTCTAGCCCCCACAGATACGCAGTATTTT. This translates into CASSEVLAPTDTQYF.